This TCR beta chain was captured in a study of T cell responses to AZD1222 COVID-19 vaccine. Study-wide results and caveats: Rises in breadth and depth of Spike-specific TCRs came after two AZD1222 doses. Nearly half of spike-specific TCRs reportedly target variant regions that are unmutated in the B.1.351 and B.1.1.7 variants.

The data were produced by immunoSEQ multiplex PCR, yet TCRdb's version contains in-frame clones alone and is incomplete. The sample contains tens of thousands of clones, 90% to 95% of which appear only once. With respect to this clone: No antigen is known for it.

CDR1 is SGHRS, CDR2 YFSETQ, per germline. Trimming took 4 bases from V and 5 from J, leaving 21 bases between them. The CDR3 is 16 residues long. V is TRBV5-1 and J is TRBJ1-2; TRBD1 might be the D (6 bases). The receptor was isolated from an adult in good health. The input for sequencing was peripheral blood, taken on day 0 of AZD1222 vaccination. The CDR3 region is CASSVDSFQPFYGYTF. As DNA, the CDR3 is TGCGCCAGCAGCGTGGACAGTTTCCAACCTTTTTATGGCTACACCTTC.